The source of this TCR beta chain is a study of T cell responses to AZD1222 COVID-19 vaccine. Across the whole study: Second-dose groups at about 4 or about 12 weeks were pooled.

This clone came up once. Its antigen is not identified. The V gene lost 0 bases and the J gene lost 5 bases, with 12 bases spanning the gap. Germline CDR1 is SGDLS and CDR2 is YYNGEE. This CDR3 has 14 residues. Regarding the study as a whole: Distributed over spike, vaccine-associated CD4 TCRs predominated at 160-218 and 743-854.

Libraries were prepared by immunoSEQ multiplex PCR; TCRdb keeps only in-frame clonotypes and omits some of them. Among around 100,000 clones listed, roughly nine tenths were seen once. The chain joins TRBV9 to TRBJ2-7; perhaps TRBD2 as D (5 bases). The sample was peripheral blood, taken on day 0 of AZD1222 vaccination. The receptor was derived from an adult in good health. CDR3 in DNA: TGTGCCAGCAGCGTAGCTACTAGTACGGACGAGCAGTACTTC. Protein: CASSVATSTDEQYF.